At least ten counts were recorded for the clone carrying this T cell receptor beta chain. TCRdb passed the 5' RACE reads through MiXCR, listing each CDR3 protein once. The sample carries 100,000 to 150,000 distinct CDR3 sequences, around 7% recorded once. This sample was taken from a study of CD8 T cells in ankylosing spondylitis. This CDR3 has 16 residues. The junction had 5 bases not matched to a gene; V was cut back by 5 bases and J by 1 base. Germline V gives CDR1 SGHTA, CDR2 FQGNSA. Sequences were obtained from blood, either unsorted or a sorted T cell fraction (not recorded which). The TCR originated in a male donor with ankylosing spondylitis or in good health (not recorded which). The chain recombines TRBV7-2 with TRBJ2-3, with TRBD2 matching over 11 bases. The CDR3 region has the DNA TGTGCCAGCAGCATACCGGGACTAGCGGGCACAGATACGCAGTATTTT. Encoded protein: CASSIPGLAGTDTQYF.